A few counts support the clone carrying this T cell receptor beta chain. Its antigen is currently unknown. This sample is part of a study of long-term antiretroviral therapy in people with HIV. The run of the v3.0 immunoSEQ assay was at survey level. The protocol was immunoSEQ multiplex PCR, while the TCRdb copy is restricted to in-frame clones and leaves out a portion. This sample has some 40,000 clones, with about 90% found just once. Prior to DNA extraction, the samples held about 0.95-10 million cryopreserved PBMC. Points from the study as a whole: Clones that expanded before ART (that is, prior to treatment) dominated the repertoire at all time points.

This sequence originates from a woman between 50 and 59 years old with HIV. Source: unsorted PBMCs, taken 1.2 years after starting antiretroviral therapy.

In nucleotides, the CDR3 is TGTGCCAGCAGCTTTGACAGGGGGCAGGGTAATGAAAAACTGTTTTTT. It translates to CASSFDRGQGNEKLFF. V is TRBV5-4 and J is TRBJ1-4; 10 bases align to TRBD1. The CDR3 runs 16 residues. The ends lost 2 bases at V and 4 bases at J; junction bases unmatched: 5. Germline CDR1 reads SGHNT; CDR2 reads YYREEE (reference sequence).